This is a list of T cell receptor beta chains from one sample in a study of cytomegalovirus exposure and HLA in healthy donors. The assay was immunoSEQ multiplex PCR, and TCRdb's table has in-frame clones only and misses some. The sample has about 89,000 clones, 75% to 90% seen once. The source material was PBMCs. These receptors were taken from a middle-aged man in good health and CMV-seropositive. Both conserved end residues are part of each CDR3. The order of the fields is J gene, D gene, clone size, V gene, CDR3 protein, CDR3 DNA. D genes are given only for firm matches. Only some rows state a clone size, as once, few, many or a class for expanded clones.

j_call: TRBJ1-3
d_call: NA
clone_size: NA
v_call: TRBV30
cdr3_aa: CAWGGIFGNTIYF
cdr3_nt: TGTGCCTGGGGAGGGATATTCGGAAACACCATATATTTT

j_call: TRBJ2-1
d_call: TRBD2
clone_size: NA
v_call: TRBV11-3
cdr3_aa: CASRAVAGAYNEQFF
cdr3_nt: TGTGCCAGCAGGGCTGTAGCGGGGGCATACAATGAGCAGTTCTTC

j_call: TRBJ2-1
d_call: TRBD2
clone_size: NA
v_call: TRBV7-9
cdr3_aa: CASSLGGGYEQFF
cdr3_nt: TGTGCCAGCAGCTTAGGGGGGGGTTACGAGCAGTTCTTC

j_call: TRBJ1-6
d_call: NA
clone_size: NA
v_call: TRBV9
cdr3_aa: CASSVGLGSPLHF
cdr3_nt: TGTGCCAGCAGCGTAGGGCTTGGTTCACCCCTCCACTTT

j_call: TRBJ1-6
d_call: TRBD1
clone_size: NA
v_call: TRBV18
cdr3_aa: CASSPSGTAVNSPLHF
cdr3_nt: TGTGCCAGCTCACCCTCAGGGACAGCAGTTAATTCACCCCTCCACTTT

j_call: TRBJ1-6
d_call: TRBD1
clone_size: NA
v_call: TRBV6-6
cdr3_aa: CASSLTGSNSPLHF
cdr3_nt: TGTGCCAGCAGTTTGACAGGGTCAAATTCACCCCTCCACTTT

j_call: TRBJ2-5
d_call: TRBD2
clone_size: NA
v_call: TRBV9
cdr3_aa: CASSWTSGSLETQYF
cdr3_nt: TGTGCCAGCAGCTGGACTAGCGGGAGCTTAGAGACCCAGTACTTC

j_call: TRBJ2-2
d_call: TRBD2
clone_size: NA
v_call: TRBV6-1
cdr3_aa: CASGSGANTGELFF
cdr3_nt: TGTGCCAGCGGGAGCGGGGCGAACACCGGGGAGCTGTTTTTT

j_call: TRBJ2-7
d_call: TRBD2
clone_size: NA
v_call: TRBV18
cdr3_aa: CASSPLGLAGVGEQYF
cdr3_nt: TGTGCCAGCTCACCGTTGGGACTAGCGGGAGTGGGTGAGCAGTACTTC

j_call: TRBJ1-1
d_call: NA
clone_size: few
v_call: TRBV5-6
cdr3_aa: CASSLTGGGEAFF
cdr3_nt: TGTGCCAGCAGCTTGACTGGCGGGGGTGAAGCTTTCTTT

j_call: TRBJ1-4
d_call: TRBD1
clone_size: NA
v_call: TRBV9
cdr3_aa: CASSLGTGELEKLFF
cdr3_nt: TGTGCCAGCAGCCTCGGGACAGGCGAACTTGAAAAACTGTTTTTT

j_call: TRBJ2-3
d_call: TRBD2
clone_size: NA
v_call: TRBV27
cdr3_aa: CASSFRTGTSFPDTQYF
cdr3_nt: TGTGCCAGCAGTTTCCGTACCGGGACTAGCTTCCCAGATACGCAGTATTTT

j_call: TRBJ2-2
d_call: NA
clone_size: NA
v_call: TRBV4-2
cdr3_aa: CASSQEFREANTGELFF
cdr3_nt: TGTGCCAGCAGCCAAGAGTTCCGGGAAGCGAACACCGGGGAGCTGTTTTTT

j_call: TRBJ2-6
d_call: TRBD1
clone_size: NA
v_call: TRBV19
cdr3_aa: CASSTQGIGANVLTF
cdr3_nt: TGTGCCAGTAGTACACAGGGGATTGGGGCCAACGTCCTGACTTTC

j_call: TRBJ2-7
d_call: NA
clone_size: NA
v_call: TRBV18
cdr3_aa: CASSPDRLREQYF
cdr3_nt: TGTGCCAGCTCACCTGACAGGCTGAGGGAGCAGTACTTC

j_call: TRBJ2-1
d_call: NA
clone_size: NA
v_call: TRBV11-1
cdr3_aa: CASSQGHSSYNEQFF
cdr3_nt: TGTGCCAGCAGCCAAGGACATAGCTCCTACAATGAGCAGTTCTTC

j_call: TRBJ2-7
d_call: NA
clone_size: once
v_call: TRBV5-1
cdr3_aa: CASSQTTFSSYEQYF
cdr3_nt: TGCGCCAGCAGCCAAACTACCTTCAGCTCCTACGAGCAGTACTTC

j_call: TRBJ2-7
d_call: TRBD2
clone_size: NA
v_call: TRBV13
cdr3_aa: CASSLQRENSYEQYF
cdr3_nt: TGTGCCAGCAGCTTACAGCGGGAGAATTCCTACGAGCAGTACTTC

j_call: TRBJ1-3
d_call: TRBD1
clone_size: NA
v_call: TRBV5-6
cdr3_aa: CASSLLRGERVSGNTIYF
cdr3_nt: TGTGCCAGCAGCCTTCTCAGGGGGGAGAGGGTAAGTGGAAACACCATATATTTT

j_call: TRBJ1-1
d_call: NA
clone_size: once
v_call: TRBV5-1
cdr3_aa: CASSLGARSTEAFF
cdr3_nt: TGCGCCAGCAGCTTGGGAGCTCGGAGCACTGAAGCTTTCTTT

j_call: TRBJ1-1
d_call: NA
clone_size: NA
v_call: TRBV29-1
cdr3_aa: CSVREGPQNTEAFF
cdr3_nt: TGCAGCGTTCGGGAGGGACCCCAGAACACTGAAGCTTTCTTT

j_call: TRBJ2-7
d_call: TRBD1
clone_size: once
v_call: TRBV19
cdr3_aa: CASSPVSDRGIHEQYF
cdr3_nt: TGTGCCAGTAGTCCTGTCTCGGACAGGGGAATTCACGAGCAGTACTTC

j_call: TRBJ2-1
d_call: NA
clone_size: NA
v_call: TRBV30
cdr3_aa: CAWSVQLRDEQFF
cdr3_nt: TGTGCCTGGAGTGTACAACTACGCGATGAGCAGTTCTTC

j_call: TRBJ2-1
d_call: TRBD2
clone_size: NA
v_call: TRBV11-2
cdr3_aa: CASSLDTEAGGIFYEQFF
cdr3_nt: TGTGCCAGCAGCTTAGATACCGAAGCGGGAGGCATTTTTTATGAGCAGTTCTTC

j_call: TRBJ1-4
d_call: TRBD1
clone_size: NA
v_call: TRBV2
cdr3_aa: CASSEPRTGAFLFF
cdr3_nt: TGTGCCAGCAGTGAACCCCGGACAGGGGCTTTTCTGTTTTTT

j_call: TRBJ1-3
d_call: NA
clone_size: NA
v_call: TRBV5-1
cdr3_aa: CASSLAGDGNTIYF
cdr3_nt: TGCGCCAGCAGCTTGGCCGGGGATGGAAACACCATATATTTT

j_call: TRBJ1-2
d_call: TRBD1
clone_size: NA
v_call: TRBV6-5
cdr3_aa: CASSSDRGGYGYTF
cdr3_nt: TGTGCCAGCAGTTCGGACAGGGGTGGTTATGGCTACACCTTC

j_call: TRBJ2-6
d_call: TRBD2
clone_size: NA
v_call: TRBV11-2
cdr3_aa: CASSLTAGEAGANVLTF
cdr3_nt: TGTGCCAGCAGCTTAACGGCGGGAGAAGCTGGGGCCAACGTCCTGACTTTC

j_call: TRBJ1-3
d_call: TRBD1
clone_size: NA
v_call: TRBV6-6
cdr3_aa: CASSENRGSRNTIYF
cdr3_nt: TGTGCCAGCAGTGAGAACAGGGGTTCTCGAAACACCATATATTTT

j_call: TRBJ2-7
d_call: NA
clone_size: NA
v_call: TRBV5-6
cdr3_aa: CASSRSYEQYF
cdr3_nt: TGTGCCAGCAGCCGTTCCTACGAGCAGTACTTC

j_call: TRBJ1-2
d_call: TRBD1
clone_size: NA
v_call: TRBV28
cdr3_aa: CASLTFRDRDYGYTF
cdr3_nt: TGTGCCAGCCTAACTTTCCGGGACAGGGACTATGGCTACACCTTC

j_call: TRBJ2-7
d_call: NA
clone_size: NA
v_call: TRBV15
cdr3_aa: CATSRVTGAYEQYF
cdr3_nt: TGTGCCACCAGCAGAGTGACAGGAGCCTACGAGCAGTACTTC

j_call: TRBJ2-2
d_call: TRBD2
clone_size: NA
v_call: TRBV9
cdr3_aa: CASSAVSGRRTGELFF
cdr3_nt: TGTGCCAGCAGCGCCGTTAGCGGGAGGAGGACCGGGGAGCTGTTTTTT

j_call: TRBJ2-1
d_call: TRBD2
clone_size: NA
v_call: TRBV7-2
cdr3_aa: CASSPSGIGQFF
cdr3_nt: TGTGCCAGCAGCCCTAGCGGGATAGGGCAGTTCTTC

j_call: TRBJ1-3
d_call: NA
clone_size: NA
v_call: TRBV19
cdr3_aa: CASSSLQVLLGNTIYF
cdr3_nt: TGTGCCAGTAGCAGCCTACAGGTCCTTCTTGGAAACACCATATATTTT

j_call: TRBJ2-7
d_call: TRBD2
clone_size: NA
v_call: TRBV7-7
cdr3_aa: CASSPLLAGGREQYF
cdr3_nt: TGTGCTAGCAGTCCTCTTCTAGCGGGGGGGCGCGAGCAGTACTTC

j_call: TRBJ1-6
d_call: NA
clone_size: NA
v_call: TRBV6-6
cdr3_aa: CASRLQGRNSPLHF
cdr3_nt: TGTGCCAGCAGACTACAGGGCCGCAATTCACCCCTCCACTTT

j_call: TRBJ2-7
d_call: TRBD2
clone_size: NA
v_call: TRBV14
cdr3_aa: CASSRERGGYEQYF
cdr3_nt: TGTGCCAGCAGCCGGGAGCGGGGGGGCTACGAGCAGTACTTC

j_call: TRBJ2-3
d_call: NA
clone_size: once
v_call: TRBV7-2
cdr3_aa: CASTRNSGTAGGTQYF
cdr3_nt: TGTGCCAGCACTAGAAATAGCGGGACAGCCGGTGGTACGCAGTATTTT

j_call: TRBJ1-1
d_call: TRBD1
clone_size: NA
v_call: TRBV30
cdr3_aa: CAPGQGHTEAFF
cdr3_nt: TGTGCTCCGGGACAGGGGCACACTGAAGCTTTCTTT

j_call: TRBJ2-6
d_call: NA
clone_size: NA
v_call: TRBV6-4
cdr3_aa: CASSRRVSGANVLTF
cdr3_nt: TGTGCCAGCAGTAGACGGGTCTCTGGGGCCAACGTCCTGACTTTC

j_call: TRBJ2-2
d_call: NA
clone_size: NA
v_call: TRBV15
cdr3_aa: CATSRGGAPTGELFF
cdr3_nt: TGTGCCACCAGCAGGGGGGGGGCGCCCACCGGGGAGCTGTTTTTT

j_call: TRBJ2-6
d_call: NA
clone_size: NA
v_call: TRBV14
cdr3_aa: CASSLLSSGANVLTF
cdr3_nt: TGTGCCAGCAGCCTTCTGTCGTCTGGGGCCAACGTCCTGACTTTC

j_call: TRBJ1-3
d_call: TRBD1
clone_size: NA
v_call: TRBV6-5
cdr3_aa: CASTVTGDSGNTIYF
cdr3_nt: TGTGCCAGCACCGTAACAGGGGACTCTGGAAACACCATATATTTT

j_call: TRBJ2-1
d_call: NA
clone_size: NA
v_call: TRBV5-1
cdr3_aa: CASSLAWPGANEQFF
cdr3_nt: TGCGCCAGCAGCTTGGCCTGGCCAGGGGCAAATGAGCAGTTCTTC

j_call: TRBJ1-5
d_call: NA
clone_size: NA
v_call: TRBV7-2
cdr3_aa: CASSLVGQGGQPQHF
cdr3_nt: TGTGCCAGCAGCTTAGTAGGTCAGGGTGGGCAGCCCCAGCATTTT

j_call: TRBJ2-6
d_call: TRBD1
clone_size: NA
v_call: TRBV5-6
cdr3_aa: CASSLQGRGLLSGANVLTF
cdr3_nt: TGTGCCAGCAGCTTGCAGGGCAGGGGGCTCCTCTCTGGGGCCAACGTCCTGACTTTC

j_call: TRBJ2-5
d_call: TRBD1
clone_size: NA
v_call: TRBV5-4
cdr3_aa: CASSSGQGQETQYF
cdr3_nt: TGTGCCAGCAGTTCCGGACAGGGACAAGAGACCCAGTACTTC

j_call: TRBJ2-7
d_call: NA
clone_size: once
v_call: TRBV25-1
cdr3_aa: CASSGLTFSSYEQYF
cdr3_nt: TGTGCCAGCAGTGGGTTGACATTTAGCTCCTACGAGCAGTACTTC

j_call: TRBJ2-1
d_call: TRBD2
clone_size: NA
v_call: TRBV5-1
cdr3_aa: CASSAGTTNEQFF
cdr3_nt: TGCGCCAGCAGCGCCGGGACTACAAATGAGCAGTTCTTC

j_call: TRBJ2-3
d_call: TRBD1
clone_size: NA
v_call: TRBV7-9
cdr3_aa: CASSLGTGGADTQYF
cdr3_nt: TGTGCCAGCAGCTTAGGGACAGGGGGCGCAGATACGCAGTATTTT

j_call: TRBJ2-2
d_call: TRBD2
clone_size: NA
v_call: TRBV7-7
cdr3_aa: CASSPSGGAAGELFF
cdr3_nt: TGTGCTAGCAGCCCTAGCGGGGGAGCGGCCGGGGAGCTGTTTTTT

j_call: TRBJ2-2
d_call: NA
clone_size: NA
v_call: TRBV6-1
cdr3_aa: CASRDSLPNTGELFF
cdr3_nt: TGTGCCAGCAGGGACAGTCTTCCGAACACCGGGGAGCTGTTTTTT

j_call: TRBJ2-5
d_call: TRBD1
clone_size: NA
v_call: TRBV9
cdr3_aa: CASSVTGDQETQYF
cdr3_nt: TGTGCCAGCAGCGTCACAGGGGACCAAGAGACCCAGTACTTC

j_call: TRBJ2-7
d_call: NA
clone_size: once
v_call: TRBV11-1
cdr3_aa: CASSLHQGSSYEQYF
cdr3_nt: TGTGCCAGCAGCTTACACCAGGGGAGCTCCTACGAGCAGTACTTC

j_call: TRBJ2-3
d_call: TRBD1
clone_size: NA
v_call: TRBV7-9
cdr3_aa: CASSGGQGMTDTQYF
cdr3_nt: TGTGCCAGCAGCGGGGGACAGGGTATGACAGATACGCAGTATTTT

j_call: TRBJ1-2
d_call: NA
clone_size: NA
v_call: TRBV7-3
cdr3_aa: CAELTFPYGYTF
cdr3_nt: TGTGCCGAATTGACATTCCCCTATGGCTACACCTTC